This T cell receptor (beta chain) was identified in a study of blood T cell repertoires in COVID-19. Study at large: Samples of COVID-19 (acute and convalescent) were obtained from the United States, Italy and Spain.

Recruitment covered over 20 US areas and drew participants whose ages spanned roughly 18 to 89 years. Grouping used clinical history reported by participants in a survey and questionnaire. In the original processing: The assay estimated nucleated cells by amplifying reference gene primers. Repertoires were generated with immunoSEQ multiplex PCR, while TCRdb's copy carries only in-frame clones and drops some. The V and J calls and clone size were taken over from that table, and D and trimming were inferred from the DNA. This sample has some 270,000 clones, with around 84% found just once. This clone was seen only once. Sequenced: PBMCs or T cells enriched from blood (not recorded which). The sequence came from a woman in her forties or fifties who had been exposed to COVID-19.

CDR3 nucleotide sequence: TGTGCCAGCAGCCTCCCGACATTAGCGAACACCGGGGAGCTGTTTTTT. As protein: CASSLPTLANTGELFF. The chain has TRBV11-2 and TRBJ2-2, with D unclear. Germline CDR1 reads SGHAT; CDR2 reads FQNNGV. Trimming took 5 bases from V and 0 from J, leaving 13 bases between them. The CDR3 is 16 amino acids.